Given below is one TCR beta chain in context. This clone's antigen is unknown. No base qualities exist here, and no much larger clone lies one base off it. This specimen comes from a study of T cell responses to AZD1222 COVID-19 vaccine (dated by TCRdb to about 2021). Background on the whole study: AZD1222 recipients given second doses at about 4 weeks or at about 12 weeks were pooled, since spike-specific TCR depth and breadth were not found to differ between the two schedules. TCR sequencing was performed for roughly 240 trial participants, of whom about 200 were given two doses of AZD1222 and some 26 were given two doses of MenACWY control vaccine. Trial participants were enrolled into age subgroups of 18-55, 56-69 and 70-plus years, which contained around 150, 28 and 57 TCR-sequenced participants, respectively. Results and caveats for the whole study, not just this receptor: Most participants were white British and females outnumbered males, and the authors suggested that clonal diversity may have been underestimated. Reportedly, almost half of the unique spike-specific TCRs recognized epitopes lying outside the regions that are mutated in the B.1.351 and B.1.1.7 variants. Because no day 14 peak-response samples were available, the repertoires could be characterized only after the peak T cell response. The whole spike protein was spanned by vaccine-associated CD4 TCRs, and dominant responses were seen in regions 160-218 and 743-854. In the small 56-69-year group, the increase in depth fell short of significance, most likely because of low power. A significant rise in spike-specific TCR breadth and depth was observed after two AZD1222 doses relative to day 0 and relative to MenACWY recipients. Conclusions about previously exposed vaccinees are limited, since just 5 to 7 AZD1222 recipients were seropositive for SARS-CoV-2 at baseline.

The time point tag for this specimen amounts to: baseline before first vaccination. Samples from vaccinated people were obtained from the UK trials COV001 and COV002, which included a single-blind randomized controlled phase 2/3 trial of AZD1222 (ChAdOx1 nCoV-19) in healthy adults. Trial participant PBMC samples were collected at day 0 and day 28 after the second dose for TCRbeta chain sequencing. The CDR3 regions of human TCRbeta chains were analyzed by immunosequencing. Concerning the study's data processing: Repertoire TCRs were matched against a reference library of SARS-CoV-2-specific TCRs generated with the MIRA antigen-specificity platform. Breadth was defined as the fraction of unique TCRs that were SARS-CoV-2-associated, and depth was defined as the fraction of total T cells that were SARS-CoV-2-associated. Using the MIRA data, each spike-specific TCR was mapped to the spike region that the TCR reacts to and placed in a CD4 or CD8 class. Log10-transformed breadth and depth values were compared by one-way ANOVA with Sidak's multiple comparisons tests. Drawn from immuneACCESS, this table holds only the in-frame rearrangements with V and J called that TCRdb kept. Clones are partly lost; checked studies trace under half to an unresolved V gene and leave the rest unexplained. From that table come the V and J calls and clone size; the DNA was used to work out D and trimming. Present in this sample are some 92,000 clones, approximately 90% of which were seen just once. The ten largest account for 7.5% of the sample.

The receptor was derived from an adult in good health. The sequenced sample was peripheral blood, obtained on day 0 of AZD1222 vaccination.

The CDR3 in this case is CASSLGHSNTEAFF. Read as DNA, the sequence is TGTGCCAGCAGCTTGGGACATTCGAACACTGAAGCTTTCTTT. The rearranged segments are TRBV11-3 and TRBJ1-1, with TRBD1 tentatively as D gene (6 bases match). The germline V gene yields SGHNT for CDR1 and YENEEA for CDR2. Between the V and J ends, shortened by 3 bases and 1 base respectively, the junction contains 9 bases. From the cysteine through the phenylalanine, the CDR3 covers 14 amino acids. CDR3 DNA is the only sequence kept; it has 42 bases, read in frame from the first base. The entire variable domain, with the stretches around the CDR3 drawn from the reference TRBV11-3 and TRBJ1-1 proteins, is EAGVVQSPRYKIIEKKQPVAFWCNPISGHNTLYWYLQNLGQGPELLIRYENEEAVDDSQLPKDRFSAERLKGVDSTLKIQPAELGDSAVYLCASSLGHSNTEAFFGQGTRLTVV.